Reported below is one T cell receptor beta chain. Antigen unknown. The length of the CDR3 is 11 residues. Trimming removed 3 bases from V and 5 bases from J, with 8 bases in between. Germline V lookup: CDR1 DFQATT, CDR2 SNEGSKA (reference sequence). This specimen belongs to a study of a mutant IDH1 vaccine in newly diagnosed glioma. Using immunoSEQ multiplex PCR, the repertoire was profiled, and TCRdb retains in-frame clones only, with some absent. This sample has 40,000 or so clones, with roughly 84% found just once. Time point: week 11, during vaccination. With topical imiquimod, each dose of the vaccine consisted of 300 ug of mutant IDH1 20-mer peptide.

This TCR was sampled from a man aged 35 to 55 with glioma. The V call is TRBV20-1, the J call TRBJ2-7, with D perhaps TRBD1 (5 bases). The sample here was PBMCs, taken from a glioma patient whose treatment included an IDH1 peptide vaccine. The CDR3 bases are TGCAGTGCTAGTAGCAGGGACGAGCAGTACTTC. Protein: CSASSRDEQYF.